This record concerns one T cell receptor beta chain sequence. Original processing methods: Nucleated cell counts were estimated from reference gene primer amplification. Using immunoSEQ multiplex PCR, the repertoire was profiled, and TCRdb retains in-frame clones only, with some absent. V, J and clone size derive from that table, while D and trimming were established from the DNA sequence. There are 70,000 to 90,000 clones in the sample; roughly 85% occur only once, and roughly 20% lies in the top ten. V shed 2 bases, J shed 2 bases, and the junction held 6 bases outside the gene matches. The V gene's germline CDR1 is MNHEY and CDR2 SMNVEV (reference sequence). This CDR3 has 15 residues. The entry originates in a study of blood T cell repertoires in COVID-19. Study in general: Collection of acute and convalescent COVID-19 samples took place in the United States, Italy and Spain. Sources were T cells, B-cell-depleted T cells, or PBMCs; the material itself was cDNA or gDNA.

The origin of this receptor is a woman of 80 years or more with acute or convalescent COVID-19. This sequence joins TRBV27 and TRBJ2-7, with 7 bases lining up with TRBD1. Sequenced sample: peripheral blood. CDR3 residues: CASSLQGTETYEQYF. DNA of the CDR3: TGTGCCAGCAGTTTACAGGGGACAGAAACCTACGAGCAGTACTTC.